Presented here are 17 T cell receptor beta chains from one specimen sequenced in a study of blood T cell repertoires in COVID-19. Clones were sequenced by immunoSEQ multiplex PCR, and TCRdb holds only the in-frame ones, with some missing. This table holds hundreds of thousands of clones, approximately 90% found once. Sequenced sample: PBMCs or T cells enriched from blood (not recorded which). The receptors originated from a woman aged 60-70 years in a cohort exposed to, infected with or recovered from COVID-19 (not recorded which).

The chain has TRBV18 and TRBJ1-4, with D possibly being TRBD1 (6 bases). The ends were cut back, 6 bases at V and 5 bases at J, with 16 bases in the middle. Per germline, CDR1 KGHSH and CDR2 LQKENI. The CDR3 spans 15 residues. This CDR3 reads CASSPQDSRNEKLFF. In DNA form, the CDR3 reads TGTGCCAGCTCCCCCCAGGACAGTCGAAATGAAAAACTGTTTTTT.

CDR3 in amino acids: CAWGTGLPNEKLFF. The DNA of the CDR3 is TGTGCCTGGGGTACAGGGCTCCCTAATGAAAAACTGTTTTTT. The chain uses TRBV30 and TRBJ1-4; D possibly corresponds to TRBD1 (6 bases). The V gene lost 5 bases and the J gene lost 3 bases, with 13 bases spanning the gap. There are 14 residues in the CDR3. Germline V gives CDR1 GTSNPN, CDR2 SVGIG (reference sequence). Full variable domain (rest looked up from reference TRBV30 and TRBJ1-4): SQTIHQWPATLVQPVGSPLSLECTVEGTSNPNLYWYRQAAGRGLQLLFYSVGIGQISSEVPQNLSASRPQDRQFILSSKKLLLSDSGFYLCAWGTGLPNEKLFFGSGTQLSVL.

This clone was detected once. CDR3 sequence reads: CASSQPGQGARGAFF. DNA of the CDR3: TGTGCCAGCAGCCAGCCCGGACAGGGGGCCAGGGGAGCTTTCTTT. The chain couples TRBV3-1 (or the pseudogene TRBV3-2) to TRBJ1-1; TRBD1 agrees at 11 bases. The CDR3 sequence is 15 residues long. V lost 3 bases to trimming and J lost 10 bases; unmatched junction nucleotides: 10. Germline assignment: CDR1 LGHDT and CDR2 YNNKEL (reference sequence).

The V call is TRBV5-6, the J call TRBJ1-2; possible D gene TRBD1, 5 bases. Looked up from germline, CDR1 is SGHDT and CDR2 is YYEEEE. This CDR3 spans 14 amino acids. V was cut by 0 bases and J by 7 bases, with 13 bases left in between. DNA of the CDR3: TGTGCCAGCAGCTTGGCGGAGGGGTGGGGTGGCTACACCTTC. Amino acids: CASSLAEGWGGYTF.

The chain uses TRBV4-2 and TRBJ2-7; unclear D gene. Trimming removed 3 bases from V and 3 bases from J, with 12 bases in between. Germline CDR1 reads LGHNA; CDR2 reads YNFKEQ. The CDR3 has 14 amino acids. The chain's CDR3 is CASSHPEEGYEQYF. The CDR3 DNA is TGTGCCAGCAGCCACCCTGAGGAAGGCTACGAGCAGTACTTC.

The chain joins TRBV27 to TRBJ2-6, with D perhaps TRBD1 (5 bases). The CDR3 sequence is 18 residues long. CDR1 and CDR2 (germline): MNHEY, SMNVEV (reference sequence). V shed 1 base and J shed 0 bases, with 13 bases lying between them. CDR3 loop: CASSLLATRASGANVLTF. CDR3 DNA sequence: TGTGCCAGCAGTTTATTGGCTACCAGGGCCTCTGGGGCCAACGTCCTGACTTTC.

The CDR3 protein is CSALHTDTQYF. DNA for the CDR3: TGCAGTGCACTACACACAGATACGCAGTATTTT. The chain couples TRBV20-1 to TRBJ2-3; the D is unclear. V dropped 6 bases and J dropped 2 bases, with 6 bases sitting between them. The V gene's germline CDR1 is DFQATT and CDR2 SNEGSKA (reference sequence). CDR3 length equals 11 residues.

The chain is built from TRBV7-9 and TRBJ1-6, with 10 bases that match TRBD1. From germline, CDR1 is SEHNR and CDR2 FQNEAQ (reference sequence). The V gene end was trimmed by 5 bases and the J gene end by 9 bases; junction bases not matched to a gene: 4. This CDR3 comprises 14 residues. CDR3 DNA: TGTGCCAGCAGCCCCGGGACAGGGGTTTCACCCCTCCACTTT. Its translation: CASSPGTGVSPLHF.

Comment on this clone: The same CDR3 is also encoded by other DNA sequences in this sample. The chain is built from TRBV24-1 and TRBJ2-5; D is ambiguous. Germline assignment: CDR1 KGHDR and CDR2 SFDVKD. This CDR3 contains 13 residues. V lost 3 bases and J 2 bases, leaving 6 bases between the germline ends. The CDR3 bases are TGTGCCACCAGTGATCCCCGGCAAGAGACCCAGTACTTC. This gives the protein CATSDPRQETQYF.

The genes are TRBV2 and TRBJ1-5; 8 bases line up with TRBD1. CDR3 length: 17 amino acids. CDR1 is SNHLY, CDR2 FYNNEI, per germline. J lost 5 bases, V lost 5 bases, and 14 bases had no gene match. The CDR3 coding sequence is TGTGCCAGCAGTCCTCACCGTGGACAGGGCTGGGATCAGCCCCAGCATTTT. Its translation is CASSPHRGQGWDQPQHF.

The chain is built from TRBV22-1 and TRBJ1-2; the table assigns TRBD1, which was not confirmed against the DNA. TRBV22-1 is described as a pseudogene. This CDR3 is built from 17 residues. CDR3 protein: CPGSPPKTGVYHYGYTF. The CDR3 nucleotides are TGTCCTGGGAGCCCTCCAAAGACAGGGGTTTATCACTATGGCTACACCTTC.

J is TRBJ2-1 and V is TRBV2; unclear D gene. V lost 0 bases and J lost 8, with 5 bases in between. Looked up from germline, CDR1 is SNHLY and CDR2 is FYNNEI. The CDR3 has 12 amino acids. CDR3 protein: CASSEAFYEQFF. DNA of the CDR3: TGTGCCAGCAGTGAAGCGTTCTATGAGCAGTTCTTC.

V and J are TRBV6-5 and TRBJ2-7, with 7 bases lining up with TRBD1. Germline values: CDR1 MNHEY, CDR2 SVGAGI. J lost 1 base, V lost 4 bases, and 7 bases had no gene match. This CDR3 spans 15 amino acids. The CDR3 DNA sequence: TGTGCCAGCAGTTCCGACAGGGTGGGATCCTACGAGCAGTACTTC. Its protein is CASSSDRVGSYEQYF.

A note on this clone: Different DNA sequences within this sample yield the same CDR3. The genes are TRBV15 and TRBJ2-7; 8 bases map to TRBD1. The germline gives CDR1 LNHNV, CDR2 YYDKDF (reference sequence). The ends lost 1 base at V and 7 bases at J; junction bases unmatched: 9. The CDR3 is 15 amino acids. CDR3 sequence (DNA): TGTGCCACCAGCAGAGCCGGGACAGGCCAGTATGAGCAGTACTTC. As protein: CATSRAGTGQYEQYF.

On this clone: The germline gene is not matched at one end of the junction; a read error may be the cause. V is TRBV7-7 and J is TRBJ1-5, with D possibly being TRBD1 (6 bases). Germline V CDR1 and CDR2: SSHAT, FNYEAQ (reference sequence). The CDR3 has 16 amino acids. CDR3 sequence: CASSFSQGRGNQPQHF. The DNA for the CDR3 is TGTGCTAGCAGCTTCTCACAGGGAAGAGGCAATCAGCCCCAGCATTTT.

For the CDR3, the DNA is TGTGCCAGCAGAATTTTTCCGGGACAGGGGAGGAACACTGAAGCTTTCTTT. The encoded protein is CASRIFPGQGRNTEAFF. The chain is built from TRBV27 and TRBJ1-1; TRBD1 matches at 10 bases. This CDR3 is built from 17 residues. Germline-derived CDR1 and CDR2 are MNHEY and SMNVEV (reference sequence). Germline trimming cut 6 bases from V and 1 base from J; bases unmatched to any gene: 11.

The V and J genes are TRBV18 and TRBJ2-5, with 8 bases lining up with TRBD1. The length of the CDR3 is 13 residues. Germline CDR1 and CDR2: KGHSH and LQKENI. With V trimmed by 4 bases and J by 7 bases, 5 bases remained unmatched. CDR3 sequence: CASSQDRERTQYF. The CDR3 DNA follows: TGTGCCAGCTCACAGGACAGGGAGAGGACCCAGTACTTC.